Each of the 27 T cell receptor beta chains below was sequenced from the same sample in a study of blood T cell repertoires in COVID-19 (dated by TCRdb to the early 2020s). Libraries were constructed by the immunoSEQ multiplex PCR assay. Here the immuneACCESS table is served through TCRdb, limited to in-frame sequences with V and J called. Missing clones are a known gap in these copies; in checked studies unresolved V genes cover under half, and the rest lacks a known reason. The sample table holds some 250,000 clones, of which about nine tenths were seen once. The top ten clones comprise about 2.2% of the sample. Sequenced material: peripheral blood. The receptors stem from a young man who had recovered from COVID-19.

The chain recombines TRBV12-3 or TRBV12-4 with TRBJ1-2, with unresolved D. The CDR3 totals 12 residues. Trimming stripped 7 bases from V and 8 bases from J, with 14 bases between. The CDR3 spells CASNMSPTGYTF. CDR3 DNA sequence: TGTGCCAGCAATATGTCTCCGACAGGCTACACCTTC.

The CDR3 DNA is TGTGCCACCAGTGGGGGAGCCCAAGAGACCCAGTACTTC. Encoded protein: CATSGGAQETQYF. The chain has TRBV24-1 and TRBJ2-5, with a possible D match to TRBD2 (5 bases). The ends were cut back, 5 bases at V and 1 base at J, with 7 bases in the middle. From germline, CDR1 is KGHDR and CDR2 SFDVKD. The CDR3 has 13 residues.

The chain joins TRBV4-1 to TRBJ2-7, with 7 bases matching TRBD2. The V gene's germline CDR1 is MGHRA and CDR2 YSYEKL. J was trimmed by 3 bases and V by 4 bases; bases with no gene match: 15. The CDR3 consists of 17 residues. As DNA, the CDR3 is TGCGCCAGCAGCCGGAGATCAGGCGGGGGAACTGACTACGAGCAGTACTTC. This encodes CASSRRSGGGTDYEQYF.

The rearrangement uses TRBV3-1 (or the pseudogene TRBV3-2) and TRBJ1-6; no reliable D call. This CDR3 is built from 16 residues. Germline V gene lookup returns CDR1 LGHDT and CDR2 YNNKEL (reference sequence). The V and J ends lost 1 base and 4 bases respectively, with 11 bases between them. Here the CDR3 reads CASSQVQTSYNSPLHF. For the CDR3, the DNA is TGTGCCAGCAGCCAAGTTCAGACAAGTTATAATTCACCCCTCCACTTT.

This chain's CDR3 is CAISPGGSNQPQHF. The CDR3 DNA follows: TGTGCCATCAGTCCAGGGGGTAGCAATCAGCCCCAGCATTTT. The rearrangement joins TRBV10-3 to TRBJ1-5; 7 bases are shared with TRBD1. Looked up from germline, CDR1 is ENHRY and CDR2 is SYGVKD. V lost 5 bases, J lost 0 bases, and 1 base stayed unmatched. The CDR3 is 14 residues long.

CDR3 residues: CASRLKGDTEAFF. The CDR3 nucleotides read TGTGCCAGCAGATTAAAGGGGGACACTGAAGCTTTCTTT. The chain joins TRBV6-5 to TRBJ1-1; D perhaps matches TRBD1 (6 bases). The CDR3 is 13 residues long. Germline V gene sequence: CDR1 MNHEY, CDR2 SVGAGI. The germline V and J ends were trimmed by 6 bases and 3 bases, with 11 bases remaining between them.

This clone was observed a single time. The chain carries TRBV9 and TRBJ2-7; TRBD2 matches 15 bases. Trimming cost V 4 bases and J 4 bases; bases outside gene matches: 9. This CDR3 has 17 amino acids. The germline CDR1 and CDR2 sequences are SGDLS and YYNGEE. CDR3 region: CASSPRTSGGATYEQYF. The CDR3, as DNA: TGTGCCAGCAGCCCCCGGACTAGCGGGGGGGCGACTTACGAGCAGTACTTC.

The V gene is TRBV20-1, the J gene TRBJ1-1, with unresolved D. V lost 3 bases to trimming and J lost 0 bases, with 14 bases between them. The CDR3 contains 15 residues. The V gene's germline CDR1 is DFQATT and CDR2 SNEGSKA (reference sequence). CDR3 nucleotides: TGCAGTGCTAGTCGGGTCCGGGATGTGAACACTGAAGCTTTCTTT. As protein: CSASRVRDVNTEAFF.

This clone has only one observation. This sequence joins TRBV6-4 and TRBJ2-1; TRBD2 matches at 8 bases. The V gene end was trimmed by 6 bases and the J gene end by 7 bases; junction bases not matched to a gene: 14. In germline, CDR1 is MRHNA, CDR2 SNTAGT. This CDR3 comprises 16 residues. The CDR3 protein is CASSPDSGVVGNEQFF. Here the CDR3 DNA reads TGTGCCAGCAGCCCCGATAGCGGGGTAGTGGGGAATGAGCAGTTCTTC.

This clone was picked up one time. This chain joins TRBV7-9 and TRBJ2-5; 8 bases are shared with TRBD1. The V and J ends lost 4 bases and 2 bases, in that order; junction bases with no gene match: 6. The CDR3 is 15 residues long. Germline lookup yields CDR1 SEHNR and CDR2 FQNEAQ (reference sequence). CDR3 bases: TGTGCCAGCAGCTCCAGGACAGGGCTTCAAGAGACCCAGTACTTC. This gives the protein CASSSRTGLQETQYF.

This chain uses TRBV6-2 or TRBV6-3 with TRBJ2-7, with 8 bases that match TRBD1. Germline loops: CDR1 MNHEY, CDR2 SVGEGT. The junction had 9 bases not matched to a gene; V was cut back by 4 bases and J by 4 bases. This CDR3 spans 15 amino acids. The CDR3 here is CASSSPDRAIYEQYF. CDR3 DNA: TGTGCCAGCAGTTCGCCGGACAGGGCGATTTACGAGCAGTACTTC.

CDR3 coding DNA: TGTGCCAGCAGCCGGGGGGCCGGGGAGCTGTTTTTT. As protein: CASSRGAGELFF. The V and J genes are TRBV27 and TRBJ2-2; 7 bases agree with TRBD2. J lost 6 bases, V lost 6 bases, and 1 base had no gene match. The CDR3 totals 12 residues. Germline V gene data show CDR1 as MNHEY and CDR2 as SMNVEV (reference sequence).

This chain connects TRBV5-1 to TRBJ1-6; tentatively, D is TRBD1 (6 bases). V lost 7 bases, J lost 9 bases, and 14 bases lay in between. CDR1 is SGHRS and CDR2 is YFSETQ in the germline V gene. This CDR3 comprises 13 residues. The CDR3 loop is CASAPTDSSPLHF. The CDR3 region has the DNA TGCGCCAGCGCACCGACGGACAGTTCACCCCTCCACTTT. Full variable domain (remainder filled in from reference TRBV5-1 and TRBJ1-6): KAGVTQTPRYLIKTRGQQVTLSCSPISGHRSVSWYQQTPGQGLQFLFEYFSETQRNKGNFPGRFSGRQFSNSRSEMNVSTLELGDSALYLCASAPTDSSPLHFGNGTRLTVT.

The gene calls are TRBV21-1 and TRBJ1-2. TRBV21-1 is a recognized pseudogene. This CDR3 has 12 residues. The CDR3 loop reads CASSNPSFGYTF. The CDR3 nucleotides are TGTGCCAGCAGCAATCCCTCCTTCGGCTACACCTTC.

The chain recombines TRBV9 with TRBJ1-2; D gene ambiguous. The CDR3 runs 15 residues. The V end lost 0 bases, the J end lost 1 base, and 10 bases lay between the germline ends. Germline-derived CDR1 and CDR2 are SGDLS and YYNGEE. The CDR3 bases are TGTGCCAGCAGCGTAGATGGCGGGAATAACTATGGCTACACCTTC. Its protein product is CASSVDGGNNYGYTF.

This chain joins TRBV3-1 (or the pseudogene TRBV3-2) and TRBJ1-1; 9 bases are a match to TRBD1. Germline lookup yields CDR1 LGHDT and CDR2 YNNKEL (reference sequence). J gave up 3 bases and V 4 bases, and 3 bases lay outside the gene matches. The CDR3 has 14 amino acids. The CDR3 reads CASSPGQGDTEAFF. The CDR3 DNA is TGTGCCAGCAGCCCGGGACAGGGCGACACTGAAGCTTTCTTT.

V gene TRBV4-3 combines with J gene TRBJ1-6; D remains ambiguous. Trimming stripped 2 bases from V and 6 bases from J, with 14 bases between. The CDR3 runs to 16 residues. Germline assignment: CDR1 LGHNA and CDR2 YSLEER. This chain's CDR3 is CASSQLNGGFNSPLHF. The CDR3 region has the DNA TGCGCCAGCAGCCAACTCAACGGAGGCTTTAATTCACCCCTCCACTTT.

The chain uses TRBV7-6 and TRBJ2-2, with 9 bases identical to TRBD2. This CDR3 contains 18 residues. The ends lost 1 base at V and 0 bases at J; junction bases unmatched: 6. Germline V gene sequence: CDR1 SGHVS, CDR2 FNYEAQ. CDR3: CASSLVRGGPSNTGELFF. The CDR3 nucleotides read TGTGCCAGCAGCTTAGTGCGGGGGGGCCCCTCGAACACCGGGGAGCTGTTTTTT.

The chain uses TRBV6-5 and TRBJ2-5; the match to TRBD1 covers 9 bases. Germline CDR1 reads MNHEY; CDR2 reads SVGAGI. The CDR3 is 14 amino acids. Losses at the gene ends were 6 bases for V and 1 base for J; bases not matched to a gene: 3. The CDR3 here is CASRKQGAQETQYF. The CDR3, as DNA: TGTGCCAGCAGAAAACAGGGGGCCCAAGAGACCCAGTACTTC.

V usage is TRBV10-2 and J usage is TRBJ1-1; D remains unclear. The CDR3 contains 15 residues. Trimming cost V 1 base and J 4 bases, with 13 bases left between them. Germline V gives CDR1 WSHSY, CDR2 SAAADI. The CDR3 protein is CASSEWEWGSTEAFF. CDR3 nucleotides: TGCGCCAGCAGTGAGTGGGAGTGGGGTAGCACTGAAGCTTTCTTT.

This chain uses TRBV3-1 (or the pseudogene TRBV3-2) with TRBJ1-1, with 8 bases lining up with TRBD1. The CDR3 consists of 13 residues. The ends lost 4 bases at V and 3 bases at J; junction bases unmatched: 1. Per the germline V gene, CDR1 is LGHDT and CDR2 is YNNKEL (reference sequence). The CDR3 DNA follows: TGTGCCAGCAGCCGACAGGGGTACACTGAAGCTTTCTTT. Protein: CASSRQGYTEAFF.

The rearrangement joins TRBV27 to TRBJ1-4; TRBD1 is a possible D gene (6 bases). Trimming shortened V by 5 bases and J by 0 bases, and 19 bases separated the two germline ends. The CDR3 extends over 18 amino acids. Germline V lookup: CDR1 MNHEY, CDR2 SMNVEV (reference sequence). The chain's CDR3 is CASSRAGVLGATNEKLFF. DNA for the CDR3: TGTGCCAGCAGTCGTGCAGGGGTTTTGGGCGCAACTAATGAAAAACTGTTTTTT. The full variable domain, its missing parts supplied by reference TRBV27 and TRBJ1-4, is EAQVTQNPRYLITVTGKKLTVTCSQNMNHEYMSWYRQDPGLGLRQIYYSMNVEVTDKGDVPEGYKVSRKEKRNFPLILESPSPNQTSLYFCASSRAGVLGATNEKLFFGSGTQLSVL.

The chain is built from TRBV6-2 or TRBV6-3 and TRBJ1-6; maybe TRBD1 (6 bases). The CDR3 extends over 19 amino acids. V was cut by 4 bases and J by 0 bases, with 19 bases left in between. Per germline, CDR1 MNHEY and CDR2 SVGEGT. CDR3 region: CASSSDSGAASSYNSPLHF. The DNA for the CDR3 is TGTGCCAGCAGTTCGGACTCAGGGGCGGCGAGCTCCTATAATTCACCCCTCCACTTT.

The genes are TRBV7-9 and TRBJ2-7, with D perhaps matching TRBD1 (6 bases). With 5 bases removed from V and 7 bases from J, the gap between germline ends came to 21 bases. The germline V gene has CDR1 SEHNR and CDR2 FQNEAQ (reference sequence). CDR3 length equals 15 residues. In DNA form, the CDR3 reads TGTGCCAGCAGCCGACAGGTTCTAATCAAATGGGAGCAGTACTTC. This translates into CASSRQVLIKWEQYF.

The chain uses TRBV9 and TRBJ2-5; 10 nucleotides agree with TRBD2. Trimming took 4 bases from V and 5 from J; bases not matched to a gene: 17. CDR3 size: 18 residues. Germline V gene sequence: CDR1 SGDLS, CDR2 YYNGEE. The CDR3 loop reads CASSRSLASGGARETQYF. The CDR3 DNA reads as TGTGCCAGCAGCCGATCGCTGGCTAGCGGGGGAGCCCGCGAGACCCAGTACTTC. Complete variable domain (other parts from reference TRBV9 and TRBJ2-5): DSGVTQTPKHLITATGQRVTLRCSPRSGDLSVYWYQQSLDQGLQFLIQYYNGEERAKGNILERFSAQQFPDLHSELNLSSLELGDSALYFCASSRSLASGGARETQYFGPGTRLLVL.

This rearrangement joins TRBV3-1 (or the pseudogene TRBV3-2) to TRBJ2-7, with 12 bases aligning to TRBD2. The CDR3 extends over 15 amino acids. Germline V lookup: CDR1 LGHDT, CDR2 YNNKEL (reference sequence). Trimming cost V 4 bases and J 4 bases; bases outside gene matches: 5. CDR3 bases: TGTGCCAGCAGCCCGTCACTAGCGGGGGGTTACGAGCAGTACTTC. It encodes CASSPSLAGGYEQYF.

The chain employs TRBV6-5 and TRBJ1-2; D is uncertain. Germline V gene data show CDR1 as MNHEY and CDR2 as SVGAGI. The V end lost 5 bases, the J end lost 1 base, and 8 bases lay between the germline ends. The CDR3 is 13 amino acids. The CDR3 DNA reads TGTGCCAGCAGTCTCGGTCTTAACTATGGCTACACCTTC. This translates into CASSLGLNYGYTF.